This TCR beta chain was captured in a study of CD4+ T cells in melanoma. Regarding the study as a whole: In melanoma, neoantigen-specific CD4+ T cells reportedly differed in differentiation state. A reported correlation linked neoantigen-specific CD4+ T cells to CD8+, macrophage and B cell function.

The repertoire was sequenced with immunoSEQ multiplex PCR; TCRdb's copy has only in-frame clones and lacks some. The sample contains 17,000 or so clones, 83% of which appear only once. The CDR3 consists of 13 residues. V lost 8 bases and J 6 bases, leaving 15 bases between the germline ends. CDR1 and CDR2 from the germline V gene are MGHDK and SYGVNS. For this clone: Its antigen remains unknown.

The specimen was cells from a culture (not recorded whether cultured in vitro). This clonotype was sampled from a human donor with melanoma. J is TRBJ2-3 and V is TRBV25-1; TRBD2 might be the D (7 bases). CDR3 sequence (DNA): TGTGCCAGCGGGGGGGCCTTAGAGGATACGCAGTATTTT. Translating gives CASGGALEDTQYF.